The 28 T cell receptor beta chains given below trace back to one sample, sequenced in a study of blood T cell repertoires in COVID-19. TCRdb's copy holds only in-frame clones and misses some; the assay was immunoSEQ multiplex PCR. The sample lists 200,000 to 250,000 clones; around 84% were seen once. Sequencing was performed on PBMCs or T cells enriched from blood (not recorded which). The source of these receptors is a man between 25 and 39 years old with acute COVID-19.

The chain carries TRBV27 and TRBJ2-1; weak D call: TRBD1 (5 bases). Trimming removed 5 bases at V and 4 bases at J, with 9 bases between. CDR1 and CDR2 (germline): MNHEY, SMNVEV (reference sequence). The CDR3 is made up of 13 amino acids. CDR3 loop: CASSTTGYNEQFF. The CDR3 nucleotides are TGTGCCAGCAGTACCACAGGTTACAATGAGCAGTTCTTC.

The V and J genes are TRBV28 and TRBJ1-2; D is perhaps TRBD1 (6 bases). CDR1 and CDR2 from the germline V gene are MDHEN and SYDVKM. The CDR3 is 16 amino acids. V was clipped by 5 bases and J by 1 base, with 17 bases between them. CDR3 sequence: CASSPAGAANNYGYTF. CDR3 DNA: TGTGCCAGCAGTCCTGCGGGGGCGGCAAATAACTATGGCTACACCTTC.

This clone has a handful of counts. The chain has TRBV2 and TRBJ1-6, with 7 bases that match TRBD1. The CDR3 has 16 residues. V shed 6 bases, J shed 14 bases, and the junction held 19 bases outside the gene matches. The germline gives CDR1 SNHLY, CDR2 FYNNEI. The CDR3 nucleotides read TGTGCCAGCAGCGGGAGTTGGGACAGACAAACCCCAGCCCTCCACTTT. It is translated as CASSGSWDRQTPALHF.

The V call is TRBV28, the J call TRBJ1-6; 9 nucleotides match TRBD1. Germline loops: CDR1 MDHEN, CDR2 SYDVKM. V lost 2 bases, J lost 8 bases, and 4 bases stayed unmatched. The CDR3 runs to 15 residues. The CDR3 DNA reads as TGTGCCAGCAGTTTAGGGACAGGGATATATTCACCCCTCCACTTT. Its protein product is CASSLGTGIYSPLHF.

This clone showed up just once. The CDR3 DNA sequence: TGTGCCAGCAGCGGGGGACTCAGGGAAGCTTTCTTT. Translation: CASSGGLREAFF. V gene TRBV5-4 combines with J gene TRBJ1-1; TRBD1 is a possible D gene (5 bases). V was pared by 4 bases and J by 8 bases, with 12 bases between. The CDR3 runs to 12 residues. CDR1 is SGHNT and CDR2 is YYREEE in the germline V gene (reference sequence).

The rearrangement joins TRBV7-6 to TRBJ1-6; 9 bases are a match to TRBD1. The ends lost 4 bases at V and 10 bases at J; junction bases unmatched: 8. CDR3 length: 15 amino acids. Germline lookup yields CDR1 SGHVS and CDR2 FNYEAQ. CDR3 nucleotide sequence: TGTGCCAGCAGCTACCTCCGACAGGGGGAGTCACCCCTCCACTTT. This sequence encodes CASSYLRQGESPLHF.

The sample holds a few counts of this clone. In DNA, the CDR3 is TGTGCCTGGAGTCCGCGGGCAACAAGTGAAGCTTTCTTT. Its translation is CAWSPRATSEAFF. The rearrangement joins TRBV30 to TRBJ1-1; unclear D gene. The V gene lost 2 bases and the J gene lost 7 bases, with 14 bases spanning the gap. The CDR3 runs 13 residues. From germline, CDR1 is GTSNPN and CDR2 SVGIG (reference sequence).

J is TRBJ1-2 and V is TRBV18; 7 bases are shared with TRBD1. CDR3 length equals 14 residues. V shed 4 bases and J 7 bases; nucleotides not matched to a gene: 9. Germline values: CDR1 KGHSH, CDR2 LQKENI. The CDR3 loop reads CASSLGTESAGYTF. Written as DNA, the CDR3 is TGTGCCAGCTCACTAGGGACAGAGTCGGCTGGCTACACCTTC.

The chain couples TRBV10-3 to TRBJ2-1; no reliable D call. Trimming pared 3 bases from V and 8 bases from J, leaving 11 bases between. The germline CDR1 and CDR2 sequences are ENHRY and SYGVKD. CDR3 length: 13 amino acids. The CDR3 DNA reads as TGTGCCATCAGTGAATCTAGTCGCGATGAGCAGTTCTTC. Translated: CAISESSRDEQFF.

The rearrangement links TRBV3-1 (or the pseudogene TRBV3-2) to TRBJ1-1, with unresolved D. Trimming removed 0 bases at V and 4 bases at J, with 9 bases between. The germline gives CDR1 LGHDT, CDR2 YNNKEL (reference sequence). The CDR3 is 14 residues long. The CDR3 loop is CASSQELGSTEAFF. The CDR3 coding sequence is TGTGCCAGCAGCCAAGAACTGGGGAGCACTGAAGCTTTCTTT.

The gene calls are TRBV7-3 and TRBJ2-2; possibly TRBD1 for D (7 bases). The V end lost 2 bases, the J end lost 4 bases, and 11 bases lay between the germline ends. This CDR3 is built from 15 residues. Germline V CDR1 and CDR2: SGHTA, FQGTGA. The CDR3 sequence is CASSLAGGSTGELFF. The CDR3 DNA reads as TGTGCCAGCAGCTTAGCAGGGGGGAGCACCGGGGAGCTGTTTTTT.

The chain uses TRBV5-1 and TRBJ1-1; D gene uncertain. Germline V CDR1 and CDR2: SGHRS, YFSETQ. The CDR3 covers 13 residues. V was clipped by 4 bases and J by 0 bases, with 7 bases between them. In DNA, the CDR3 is TGCGCCAGCAGCGAGGTGGTGAACACTGAAGCTTTCTTT. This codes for CASSEVVNTEAFF.

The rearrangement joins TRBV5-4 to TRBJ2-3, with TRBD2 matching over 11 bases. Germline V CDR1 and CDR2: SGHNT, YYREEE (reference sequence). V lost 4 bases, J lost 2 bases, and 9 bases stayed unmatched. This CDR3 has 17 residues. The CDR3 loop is CASSRGLADDLTDTQYF. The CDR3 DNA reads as TGTGCCAGCAGCCGGGGACTAGCGGACGACCTCACAGATACGCAGTATTTT. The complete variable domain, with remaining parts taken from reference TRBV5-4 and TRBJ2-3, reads ETGVTQSPTHLIKTRGQQVTLRCSSQSGHNTVSWYQQALGQGPQFIFQYYREEENGRGNFPPRFSGLQFPNYSSELNVNALELDDSALYLCASSRGLADDLTDTQYFGPGTRLTVL.

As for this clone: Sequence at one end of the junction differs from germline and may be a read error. CDR3 sequence: CASNQGSLYQQSF. CDR3 nucleotides: TGTGCCAGCAATCAGGGCAGCCTATACCAACAATCCTTC. The rearrangement uses TRBV6-5 and TRBJ1-2; TRBD1 is a possible D gene (5 bases). The CDR3 is 13 amino acids. CDR1 and CDR2 from the germline V gene are MNHEY and SVGAGI.

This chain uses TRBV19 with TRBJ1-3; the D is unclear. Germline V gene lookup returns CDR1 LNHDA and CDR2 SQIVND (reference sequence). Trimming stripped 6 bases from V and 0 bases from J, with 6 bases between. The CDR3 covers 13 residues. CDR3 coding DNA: TGTGCCAGTAGAGCGGCCTCTGGAAACACCATATATTTT. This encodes CASRAASGNTIYF.

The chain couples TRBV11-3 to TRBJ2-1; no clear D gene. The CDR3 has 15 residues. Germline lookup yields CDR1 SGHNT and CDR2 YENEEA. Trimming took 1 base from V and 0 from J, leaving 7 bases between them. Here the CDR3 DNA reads TGTGCCAGCAGCTTAGGCGAATCCTCCTACAATGAGCAGTTCTTC. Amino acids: CASSLGESSYNEQFF.

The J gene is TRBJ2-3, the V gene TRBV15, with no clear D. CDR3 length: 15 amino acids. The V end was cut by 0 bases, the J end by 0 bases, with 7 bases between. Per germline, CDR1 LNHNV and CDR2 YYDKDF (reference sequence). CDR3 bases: TGTGCCACCAGCAGAGACCCTACTAGCACAGATACGCAGTATTTT. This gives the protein CATSRDPTSTDTQYF.

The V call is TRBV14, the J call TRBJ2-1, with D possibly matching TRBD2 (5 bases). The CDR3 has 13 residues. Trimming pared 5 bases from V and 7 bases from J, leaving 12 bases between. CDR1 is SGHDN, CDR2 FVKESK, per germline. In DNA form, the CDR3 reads TGTGCCAGCAGCTTCCTAGCAATAAATGAGCAGTTCTTC. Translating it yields CASSFLAINEQFF.

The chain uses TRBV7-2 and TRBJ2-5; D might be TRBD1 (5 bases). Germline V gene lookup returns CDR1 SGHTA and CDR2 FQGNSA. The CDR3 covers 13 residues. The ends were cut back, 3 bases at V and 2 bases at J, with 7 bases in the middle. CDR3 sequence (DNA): TGTGCCAGCAGCTTCCGACAGCAAGAGACCCAGTACTTC. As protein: CASSFRQQETQYF.

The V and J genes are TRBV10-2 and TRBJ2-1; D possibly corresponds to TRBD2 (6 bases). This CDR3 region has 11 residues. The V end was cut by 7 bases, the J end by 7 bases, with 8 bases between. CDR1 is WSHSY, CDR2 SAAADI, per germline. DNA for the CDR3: TGCGCCAGCACCCGGGGGAATGAGCAGTTCTTC. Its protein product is CASTRGNEQFF.

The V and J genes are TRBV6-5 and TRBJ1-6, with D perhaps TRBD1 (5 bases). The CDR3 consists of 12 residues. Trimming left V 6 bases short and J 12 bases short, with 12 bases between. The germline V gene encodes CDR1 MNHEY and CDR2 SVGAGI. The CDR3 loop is CASSSLGGPLHF. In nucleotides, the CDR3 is TGTGCCAGCAGCTCCCTCGGGGGACCCCTCCACTTT.

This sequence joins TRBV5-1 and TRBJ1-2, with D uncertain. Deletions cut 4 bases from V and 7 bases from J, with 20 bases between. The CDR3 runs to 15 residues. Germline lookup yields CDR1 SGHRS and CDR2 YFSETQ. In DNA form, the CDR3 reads TGCGCCAGCAGCCTTGGTGAGGGAGGGATGATTGGCTACACCTTC. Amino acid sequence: CASSLGEGGMIGYTF.

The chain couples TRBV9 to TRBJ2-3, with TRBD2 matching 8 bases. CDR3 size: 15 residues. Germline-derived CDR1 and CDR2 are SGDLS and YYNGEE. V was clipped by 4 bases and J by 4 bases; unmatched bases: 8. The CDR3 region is CASSPAGLGADTQYF. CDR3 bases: TGTGCCAGCAGCCCAGCGGGACTAGGGGCAGATACGCAGTATTTT.

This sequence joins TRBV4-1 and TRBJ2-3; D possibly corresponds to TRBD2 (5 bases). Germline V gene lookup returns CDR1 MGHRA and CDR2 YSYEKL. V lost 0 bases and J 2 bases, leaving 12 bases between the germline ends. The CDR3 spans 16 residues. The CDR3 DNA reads TGCGCCAGCAGCCAAGATCGGGGAAGATCCACAGATACGCAGTATTTT. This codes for CASSQDRGRSTDTQYF.

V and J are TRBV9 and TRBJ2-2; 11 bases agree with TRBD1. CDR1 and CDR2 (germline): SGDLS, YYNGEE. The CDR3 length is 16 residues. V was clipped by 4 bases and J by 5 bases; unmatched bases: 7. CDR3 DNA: TGTGCCAGCAGCCTGGCCGGGACAGGGGGAACCGGGGAGCTGTTTTTT. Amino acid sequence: CASSLAGTGGTGELFF.

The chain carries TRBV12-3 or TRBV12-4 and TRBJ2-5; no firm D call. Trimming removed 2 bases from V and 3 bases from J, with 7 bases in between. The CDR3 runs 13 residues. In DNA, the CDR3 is TGTGCCAGCAGTTTACGGCGGAAAGAGACCCAGTACTTC. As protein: CASSLRRKETQYF.

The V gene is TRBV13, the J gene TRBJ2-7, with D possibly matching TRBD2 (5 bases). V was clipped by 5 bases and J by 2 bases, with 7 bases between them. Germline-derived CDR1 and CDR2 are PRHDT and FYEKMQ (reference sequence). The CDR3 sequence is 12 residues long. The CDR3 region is CASSAGTYEQYF. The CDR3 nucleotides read TGTGCCAGCAGCGCGGGCACCTACGAGCAGTACTTC.

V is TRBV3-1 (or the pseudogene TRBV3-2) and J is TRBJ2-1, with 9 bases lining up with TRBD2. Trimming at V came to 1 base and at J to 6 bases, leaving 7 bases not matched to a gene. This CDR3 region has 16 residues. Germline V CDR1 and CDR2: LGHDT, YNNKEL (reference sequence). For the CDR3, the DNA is TGTGCCAGCAGCCAAGGTGTCTTAGCGGGGGTCAATGAGCAGTTCTTC. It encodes CASSQGVLAGVNEQFF.